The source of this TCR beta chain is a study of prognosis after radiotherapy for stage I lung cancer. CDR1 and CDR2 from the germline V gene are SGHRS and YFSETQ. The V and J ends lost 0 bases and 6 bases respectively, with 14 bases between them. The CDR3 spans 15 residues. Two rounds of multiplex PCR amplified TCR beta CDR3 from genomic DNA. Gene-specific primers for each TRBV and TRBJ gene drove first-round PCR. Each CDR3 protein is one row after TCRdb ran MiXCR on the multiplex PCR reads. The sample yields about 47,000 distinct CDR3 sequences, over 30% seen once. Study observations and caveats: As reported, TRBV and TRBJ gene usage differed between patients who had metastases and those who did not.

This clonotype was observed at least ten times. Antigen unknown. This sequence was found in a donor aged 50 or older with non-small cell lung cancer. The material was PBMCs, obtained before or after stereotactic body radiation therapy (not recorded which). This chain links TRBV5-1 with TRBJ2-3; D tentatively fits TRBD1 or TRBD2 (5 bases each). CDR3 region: CASSLEGTIRDTQYF. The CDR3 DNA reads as TGCGCCAGCAGCTTGGAAGGGACCATCCGGGATACGCAGTATTTT.